Detailed here is one TCR beta chain. This CDR3 spans 15 amino acids. Germline V CDR1 and CDR2: SGHTA, FQGNSA. Trimming took 4 bases from V and 5 from J; bases not matched to a gene: 6. These data belong to a study of blood T cell repertoires in COVID-19. Clones were sequenced by immunoSEQ multiplex PCR, and TCRdb holds only the in-frame ones, with some missing. The sample holds around 64,000 clones, approximately 87% seen once. The genes are TRBV7-2 and TRBJ2-7; TRBD2 agrees at 12 bases. The clonotype was recovered from a middle-aged man with active COVID-19. Sequences were obtained from peripheral blood. The CDR3 here is CASSSRLAGADEQYF. The DNA for the CDR3 is TGTGCCAGCAGCTCGAGACTAGCGGGAGCGGACGAGCAGTACTTC.